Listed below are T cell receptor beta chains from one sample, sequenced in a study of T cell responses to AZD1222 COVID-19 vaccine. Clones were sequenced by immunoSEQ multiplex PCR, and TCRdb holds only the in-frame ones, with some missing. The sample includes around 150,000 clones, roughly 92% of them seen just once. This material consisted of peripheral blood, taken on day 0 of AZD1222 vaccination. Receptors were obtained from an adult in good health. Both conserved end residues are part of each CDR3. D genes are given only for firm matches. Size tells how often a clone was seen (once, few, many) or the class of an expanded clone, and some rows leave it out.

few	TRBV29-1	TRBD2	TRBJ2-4	CSVEGEGLNIQYF	TGCAGCGTTGAGGGGGAGGGTTTAAACATTCAGTACTTC
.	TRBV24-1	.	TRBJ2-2	CATRTGPTGELFF	TGTGCCACCAGGACAGGTCCTACCGGGGAGCTGTTTTTT
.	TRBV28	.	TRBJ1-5	CASSWEPYSNQPQHF	TGTGCCAGCAGTTGGGAGCCCTATAGCAATCAGCCCCAGCATTTT
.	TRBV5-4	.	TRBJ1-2	CASSGYGTGYTF	TGTGCCAGCTCGGGGTATGGTACTGGCTACACCTTC
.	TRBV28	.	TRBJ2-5	CASSIGGARETQYF	TGTGCCAGCAGCATTGGGGGGGCTCGGGAGACCCAGTACTTC
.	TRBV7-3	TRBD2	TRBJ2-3	CASSSGRADTQYF	TGTGCCAGCAGCAGCGGGAGAGCAGATACGCAGTATTTT
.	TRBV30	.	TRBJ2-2	CAWSEQGAGELFF	TGTGCCTGGAGTGAACAGGGTGCCGGGGAGCTGTTTTTT
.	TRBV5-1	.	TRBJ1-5	CASSLGSGNSNQPQHF	TGCGCCAGCAGCTTGGGTTCAGGGAATAGCAATCAGCCCCAGCATTTT
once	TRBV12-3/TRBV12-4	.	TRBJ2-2	CASRKARSGELFF	TGTGCCAGCAGAAAAGCGAGGTCCGGGGAGCTGTTTTTT
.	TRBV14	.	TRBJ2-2	CASSQVQGRNTGELFF	TGTGCCAGCAGCCAAGTTCAGGGTAGAAACACCGGGGAGCTGTTTTTT
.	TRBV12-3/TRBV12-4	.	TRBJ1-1	CASSLRGGTEAFF	TGTGCCAGCAGCCTTCGGGGGGGCACTGAAGCTTTCTTT
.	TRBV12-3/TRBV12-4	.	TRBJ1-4	CASSLAMNEKLFF	TGTGCCAGCAGTTTAGCAATGAATGAAAAACTGTTTTTT
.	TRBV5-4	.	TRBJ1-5	CASSLKNSNQPQHF	TGTGCCAGCAGCCTGAAAAATAGCAATCAGCCCCAGCATTTT
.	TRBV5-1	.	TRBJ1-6	CASSLRESGFWPLHF	TGCGCCAGCAGCTTGAGGGAGAGCGGGTTTTGGCCCCTCCACTTT
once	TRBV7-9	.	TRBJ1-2	CASSPLLESGYTF	TGTGCCAGCAGCCCCTTGTTGGAGAGCGGCTACACCTTC
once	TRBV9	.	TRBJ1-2	CASSVGGLGYTF	TGTGCCAGCAGCGTCGGAGGGCTAGGCTACACCTTC
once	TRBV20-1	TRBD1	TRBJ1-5	CSASDDRGKHF	TGCAGTGCTAGCGACGACAGGGGTAAGCATTTT
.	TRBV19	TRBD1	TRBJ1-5	CASSIGQGGNQPQHF	TGTGCCAGTAGTATCGGACAGGGGGGCAATCAGCCCCAGCATTTT
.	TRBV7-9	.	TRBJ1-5	CASSQGPAGVDQPQHF	TGTGCCAGCAGCCAAGGCCCGGCGGGAGTGGATCAGCCCCAGCATTTT
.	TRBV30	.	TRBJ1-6	CAWSEGTRNSPLHF	TGTGCCTGGAGTGAGGGGACTAGGAATTCACCCCTCCACTTT
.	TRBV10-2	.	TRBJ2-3	CASSERDTQYF	TGCGCCAGCAGTGAGAGGGATACGCAGTATTTT
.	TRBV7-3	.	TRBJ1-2	CASSPLGTGSNYGYTF	TGTGCCAGCAGCCCCCTGGGGACGGGAAGCAACTATGGCTACACCTTC
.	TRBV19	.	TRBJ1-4	CASSITPGTTTNEKLFF	TGTGCCAGTAGTATCACCCCCGGGACAACAACTAATGAAAAACTGTTTTTT
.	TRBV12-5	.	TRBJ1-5	CASGSSPSWGDQPQHF	TGTGCTAGTGGTTCCTCCCCCTCGTGGGGGGATCAGCCCCAGCATTTT
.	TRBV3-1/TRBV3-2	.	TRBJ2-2	CASSPYGRLQSTGELFF	TGTGCCAGCAGCCCATACGGCCGTCTCCAATCTACCGGGGAGCTGTTTTTT
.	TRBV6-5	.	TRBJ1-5	CASNLQDPSPQHF	TGTGCCAGCAACCTCCAAGATCCATCGCCCCAGCATTTT
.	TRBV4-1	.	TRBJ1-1	CASSRVKGGGTEAFF	TGCGCCAGCAGCCGCGTCAAGGGGGGTGGGACTGAAGCTTTCTTT
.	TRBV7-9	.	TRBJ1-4	CASSPRGRDEKLFF	TGTGCCAGCAGCCCCCGGGGGAGAGATGAAAAACTGTTTTTT
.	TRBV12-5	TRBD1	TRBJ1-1	CASGLAPPGGPEAFF	TGTGCTAGTGGTTTGGCACCTCCAGGGGGCCCTGAAGCTTTCTTT
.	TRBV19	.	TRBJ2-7	CASSPQGYEQYF	TGTGCCAGTAGTCCACAGGGCTACGAGCAGTACTTC
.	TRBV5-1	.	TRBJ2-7	CASSGVEGRFNSYEQYF	TGCGCCAGCAGCGGGGTGGAGGGGCGATTCAACTCCTACGAGCAGTACTTC
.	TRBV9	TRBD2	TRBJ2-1	CASTLGSGRLGNEQFF	TGTGCCAGCACCCTCGGGAGCGGGAGGTTGGGGAATGAGCAGTTCTTC
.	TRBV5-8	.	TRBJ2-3	CASSMSTDTQYF	TGTGCCAGCAGCATGAGCACAGATACGCAGTATTTT
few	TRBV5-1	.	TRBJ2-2	CASSLARVSGELFF	TGCGCCAGCAGCTTGGCCAGGGTCTCCGGGGAGCTGTTTTTT
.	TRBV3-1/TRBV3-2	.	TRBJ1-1	CASSPRGTEAFF	TGTGCCAGCAGTCCGAGGGGGACTGAAGCTTTCTTT
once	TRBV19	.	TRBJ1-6	CASSIGAVAGTPLHF	TGTGCCAGTAGTATTGGGGCGGTGGCGGGGACACCCCTCCACTTT
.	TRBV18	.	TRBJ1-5	CASSPQADNNQPQHF	TGTGCCAGCTCACCACAGGCCGACAACAATCAGCCCCAGCATTTT
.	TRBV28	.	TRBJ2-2	CASTRGQANTGELFF	TGTGCCAGCACGAGAGGCCAGGCGAACACCGGGGAGCTGTTTTTT
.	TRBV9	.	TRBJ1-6	CASSVAVGAPLHF	TGTGCCAGCAGCGTAGCGGTGGGGGCACCCCTCCACTTT
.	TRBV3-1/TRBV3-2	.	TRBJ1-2	CASSIQGRYGYTF	TGTGCCAGCAGCATTCAGGGGAGGTATGGCTACACCTTC
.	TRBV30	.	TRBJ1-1	CAWRPGRVVGTEAFF	TGTGCCTGGAGACCTGGACGGGTAGTTGGGACTGAAGCTTTCTTT
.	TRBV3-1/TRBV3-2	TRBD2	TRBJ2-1	CASSLRLPGTRRANEQFF	TGTGCCAGCAGCCTAAGACTCCCCGGGACTAGGAGGGCCAATGAGCAGTTCTTC
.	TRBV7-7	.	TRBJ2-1	CASSLGGAREQFF	TGTGCCAGCAGCTTAGGGGGGGCCAGGGAGCAGTTCTTC
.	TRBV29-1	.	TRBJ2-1	CSVVASMVYNEQFF	TGCAGCGTTGTTGCCAGCATGGTGTACAATGAGCAGTTCTTC
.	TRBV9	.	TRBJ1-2	CASSVGESGGYYGYTF	TGTGCCAGCAGCGTAGGGGAGTCAGGAGGATACTATGGCTACACCTTC
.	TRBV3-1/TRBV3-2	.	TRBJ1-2	CASSQLDGYTF	TGTGCCAGCAGCCAGCTCGATGGCTACACCTTC
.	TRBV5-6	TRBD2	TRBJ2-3	CASSLWQRGTQYF	TGTGCCAGCAGCTTGTGGCAGCGGGGTACGCAGTATTTT
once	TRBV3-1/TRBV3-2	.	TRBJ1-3	CASSQGGNTIYF	TGTGCCAGCAGCCAAGGAGGAAACACCATATATTTT
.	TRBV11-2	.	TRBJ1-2	CASSLRGDTNYGYTF	TGTGCCAGCAGCTTGAGGGGGGACACAAACTATGGCTACACCTTC
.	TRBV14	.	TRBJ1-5	CASSQRADQPQHF	TGTGCCAGCAGCCAACGTGCCGATCAGCCCCAGCATTTT
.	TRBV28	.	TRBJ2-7	CASRYSDGYEQYF	TGTGCCAGCCGCTACTCGGACGGTTACGAGCAGTACTTC
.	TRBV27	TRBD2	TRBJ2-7	CASSNTLAGMGEQYF	TGTGCCAGCAGCAACACGCTAGCGGGAATGGGCGAGCAGTACTTC
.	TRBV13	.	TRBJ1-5	CASSLDLEANQPQHF	TGTGCCAGCAGCTTAGATTTAGAAGCGAATCAGCCCCAGCATTTT